Described below is a single T cell receptor beta chain sequence and its context. Antigen: not known. V lost 1 base and J lost 0; bases outside the gene matches: 2. CDR1 DFQATT and CDR2 SNEGSKA come from the germline V gene (reference sequence). CDR3 length equals 15 residues. TCRdb itself ran the 5' RACE reads through MiXCR, one entry per CDR3 protein. The data contain 700,000 or so distinct CDR3 sequences, roughly 20% of them singletons. This sample is drawn from a study of CD8 T cells in ankylosing spondylitis. Study-level points and caveats: CD8+ by phenotype, disease-linked clones were relatively rare in peripheral blood. Reports of some motif variants in reactive arthritis synovial fluid and blood predate this one. Typical of ankylosing spondylitis blood, it appeared, was a TCR beta motif of roughly eight highly homologous variants.

The receptor was derived from a male donor with ankylosing spondylitis. The chain combines TRBV20-1 with TRBJ2-3; 9 bases are a match to TRBD2. Input material: blood, either unsorted or a sorted T cell fraction (not recorded which). CDR3: CSARVAGVSTDTQYF. As DNA, the CDR3 is TGCAGTGCTAGAGTAGCGGGGGTTAGCACAGATACGCAGTATTTT.